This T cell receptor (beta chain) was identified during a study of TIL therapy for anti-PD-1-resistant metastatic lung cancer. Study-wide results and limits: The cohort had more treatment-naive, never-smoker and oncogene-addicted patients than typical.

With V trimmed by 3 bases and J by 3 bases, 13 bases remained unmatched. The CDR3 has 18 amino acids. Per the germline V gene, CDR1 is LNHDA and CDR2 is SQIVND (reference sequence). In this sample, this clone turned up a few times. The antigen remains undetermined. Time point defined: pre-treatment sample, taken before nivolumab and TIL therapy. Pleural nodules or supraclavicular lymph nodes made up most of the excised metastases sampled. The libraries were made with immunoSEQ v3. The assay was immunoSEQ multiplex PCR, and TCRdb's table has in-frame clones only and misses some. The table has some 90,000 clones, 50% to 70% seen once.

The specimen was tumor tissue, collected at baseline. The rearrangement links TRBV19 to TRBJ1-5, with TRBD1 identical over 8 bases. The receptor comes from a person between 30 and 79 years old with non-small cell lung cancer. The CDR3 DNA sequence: TGTGCCAGTAGTATTCGCCCCGACAGGGGAGGGCTCAATCAGCCCCAGCATTTT. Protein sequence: CASSIRPDRGGLNQPQHF.